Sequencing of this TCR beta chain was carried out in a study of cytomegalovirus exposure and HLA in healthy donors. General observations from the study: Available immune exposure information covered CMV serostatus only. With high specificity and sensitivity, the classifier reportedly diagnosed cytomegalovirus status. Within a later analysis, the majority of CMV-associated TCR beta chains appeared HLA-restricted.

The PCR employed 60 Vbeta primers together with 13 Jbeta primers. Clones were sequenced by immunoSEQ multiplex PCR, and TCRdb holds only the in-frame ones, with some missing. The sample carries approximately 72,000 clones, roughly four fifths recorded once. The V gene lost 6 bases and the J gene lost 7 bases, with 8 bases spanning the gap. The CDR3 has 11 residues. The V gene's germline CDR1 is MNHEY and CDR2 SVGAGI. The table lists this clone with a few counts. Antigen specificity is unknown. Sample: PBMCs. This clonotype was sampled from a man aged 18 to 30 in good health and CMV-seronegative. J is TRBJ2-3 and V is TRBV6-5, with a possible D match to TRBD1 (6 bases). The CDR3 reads CASSQGNTQYF. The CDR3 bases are TGTGCCAGCAGCCAGGGGAATACGCAGTATTTT.